The clone carrying this T cell receptor (beta chain) showed up just once. Its antigen is currently unknown. Germline lookup yields CDR1 MGHRA and CDR2 YSYEKL. V lost 5 bases and J lost 5; bases outside the gene matches: 13. The CDR3 covers 17 residues. This specimen comes from a study of monozygotic twins with cystic fibrosis. Study observations and caveats: Co-twins had the most similar V usage for 13 of 16 pairs, J for 8.

Some clones are missing from TCRdb's copy, which holds only in-frame ones; the method was immunoSEQ multiplex PCR. The sample yields approximately 36,000 clones, 90% to 95% seen once. The TCR originated in a boy between 2 and 10 years old with cystic fibrosis. The chain has TRBV4-1 and TRBJ2-3; 10 bases match TRBD2. The sequenced material came from blood. CDR3 bases: TGCGCCAGCAGCAAGGAGCCTCTAGCGGGGGTTTTAGATACGCAGTATTTT. It encodes CASSKEPLAGVLDTQYF.